Shown below are 5 T cell receptor beta chains from a single sample sequenced in a study of CD8 T cells in ankylosing spondylitis. No antigens are known for them. Notes on the study in general: Within ankylosing spondylitis blood, a TCR beta motif made up of roughly eight highly homologous variants appeared to be characteristic.

TCRdb redid the calling of the 5' RACE reads with MiXCR, one entry per CDR3 protein. The repertoire consists of fewer than 550,000 distinct CDR3 sequences, with 5.3% occurring once and the leading ten covering under 4.5%. The sequenced material came from blood, either unsorted or a sorted T cell fraction (not recorded which). The receptors were gathered from a male donor with ankylosing spondylitis.

This chain joins TRBV6-5 and TRBJ1-2, with D possibly TRBD1 on 6 matching bases. Germline assignment: CDR1 MNHEY and CDR2 SVGAGI. V was trimmed by 2 bases and J by 8 bases, leaving 21 bases between them. The CDR3 consists of 16 residues. This CDR3 is CASSYLPGTGLGGYTF. For the CDR3, the DNA is TGTGCCAGCAGTTACCTCCCCGGTACAGGGTTGGGAGGCTACACCTTC.

This clonotype has at least ten counts. This rearrangement joins TRBV5-1 to TRBJ1-2; D is unclear. CDR3 size: 15 residues. The V end lost 5 bases, the J end lost 0 bases, and 14 bases lay between the germline ends. Germline CDR1 is SGHRS and CDR2 is YFSETQ. In DNA, the CDR3 is TGCGCCAGCAGTCCCGTCGCCGGACCTAACTATGGCTACACCTTC. This translates into CASSPVAGPNYGYTF.

In its sample, this clonotype was seen a few times. CDR3 nucleotide sequence: TGCAGTGCCTCAGACAGGGGAAACAACTACGAGCAGTACTTC. As protein: CSASDRGNNYEQYF. The V and J genes are TRBV20-1 and TRBJ2-7, with 8 positions matching TRBD1. Trimming at V came to 6 bases and at J to 3 bases, leaving 10 bases not matched to a gene. The CDR3 covers 14 residues. The germline CDR1 and CDR2 sequences are DFQATT and SNEGSKA (reference sequence).

This clonotype has at least ten counts. The chain links TRBV11-2 to TRBJ1-1; TRBD1 agrees at 9 bases. V dropped 5 bases and J dropped 4; count of bases not matched to a gene: 8. The CDR3 has 15 amino acids. CDR1 and CDR2 (germline): SGHAT, FQNNGV. The CDR3 DNA sequence: TGTGCCAGCAGCAAGCCAATACAGGGGGCCACTGAAGCTTTCTTT. It specifies CASSKPIQGATEAFF.

This clonotype was seen more than once but under ten times. The chain couples TRBV20-1 to TRBJ1-4, with 9 bases lining up with TRBD1. The CDR3 runs to 17 residues. V gave up 2 bases and J gave up 0 bases; unmatched junction bases: 7. Germline loops: CDR1 DFQATT, CDR2 SNEGSKA (reference sequence). The CDR3 DNA reads as TGCAGTGCTAGACCTCCGGGACAGGGAGCAACTAATGAAAAACTGTTTTTT. Translation: CSARPPGQGATNEKLFF.